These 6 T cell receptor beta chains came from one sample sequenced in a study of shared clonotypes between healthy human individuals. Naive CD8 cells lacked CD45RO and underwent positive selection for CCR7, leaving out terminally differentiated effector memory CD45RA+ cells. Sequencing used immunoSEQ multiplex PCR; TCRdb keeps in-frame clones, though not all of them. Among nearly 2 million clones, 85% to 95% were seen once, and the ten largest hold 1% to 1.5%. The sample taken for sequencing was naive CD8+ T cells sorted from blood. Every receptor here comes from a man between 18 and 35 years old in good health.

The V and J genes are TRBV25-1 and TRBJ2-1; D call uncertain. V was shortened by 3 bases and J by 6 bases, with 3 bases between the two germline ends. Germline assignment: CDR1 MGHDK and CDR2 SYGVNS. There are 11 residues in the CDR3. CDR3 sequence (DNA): TGTGCCAGCAGTGATTTCAATGAGCAGTTCTTC. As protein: CASSDFNEQFF.

In DNA form, the CDR3 reads TGTGCCAGCAGTTTAACAGGGGAGGTCCTAGGCTACACCTTC. Its protein product is CASSLTGEVLGYTF. The gene calls are TRBV6-5 and TRBJ1-2; TRBD1 matches 7 bases. The CDR3 extends over 14 amino acids. The germline gives CDR1 MNHEY, CDR2 SVGAGI. V lost 4 bases and J lost 8; bases outside the gene matches: 10.

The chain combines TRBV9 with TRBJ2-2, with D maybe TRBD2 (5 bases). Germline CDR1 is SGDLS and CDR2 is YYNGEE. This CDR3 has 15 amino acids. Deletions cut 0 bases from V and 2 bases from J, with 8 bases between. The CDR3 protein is CASSVELDNTGELFF. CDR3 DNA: TGTGCCAGCAGCGTAGAACTAGATAACACCGGGGAGCTGTTTTTT. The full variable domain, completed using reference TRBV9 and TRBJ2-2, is DSGVTQTPKHLITATGQRVTLRCSPRSGDLSVYWYQQSLDQGLQFLIQYYNGEERAKGNILERFSAQQFPDLHSELNLSSLELGDSALYFCASSVELDNTGELFFGEGSRLTVL.

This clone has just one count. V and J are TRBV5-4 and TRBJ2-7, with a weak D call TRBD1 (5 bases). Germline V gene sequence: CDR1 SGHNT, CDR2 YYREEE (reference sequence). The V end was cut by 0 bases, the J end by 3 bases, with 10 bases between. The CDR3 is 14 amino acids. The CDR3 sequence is CASSLERQHYEQYF. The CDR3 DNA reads TGTGCCAGCAGCTTGGAGAGACAGCACTACGAGCAGTACTTC.

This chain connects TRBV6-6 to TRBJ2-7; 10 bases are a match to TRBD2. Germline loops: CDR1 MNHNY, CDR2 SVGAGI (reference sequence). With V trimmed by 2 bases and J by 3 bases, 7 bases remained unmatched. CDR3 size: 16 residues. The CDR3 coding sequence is TGTGCCAGCAGTTACGGCGAGCGGGAGGGGTTCTACGAGCAGTACTTC. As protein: CASSYGEREGFYEQYF.

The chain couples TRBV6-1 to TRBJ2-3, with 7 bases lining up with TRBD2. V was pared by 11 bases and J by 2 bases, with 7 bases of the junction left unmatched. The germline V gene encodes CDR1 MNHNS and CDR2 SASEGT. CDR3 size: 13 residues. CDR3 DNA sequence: TGTGCCGTTCCCCGGGACTACACAGATACGCAGTATTTT. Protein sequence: CAVPRDYTDTQYF.